This TCR beta chain was identified during a study of cytomegalovirus exposure and HLA in healthy donors. Study-level points and caveats: Reports showed the classifier diagnosing cytomegalovirus status with high specificity and sensitivity. Associated with cytomegalovirus, according to the listing, were 150 to 200 TCR beta chains. Most TCR sequences showed up rarely, but some public TCRs showed up in many donors.

A remark on this clone: Its target is not known.

V lost 1 base and J lost 2; bases outside the gene matches: 2. CDR1 and CDR2 (germline): LNHDA, SQIVND (reference sequence). CDR3 length: 14 residues. The approximately 120-subject validation cohort, separate from the approximately 670-subject first cohort, included the donors. TCRdb's copy holds only in-frame clones and misses some; the assay was immunoSEQ multiplex PCR. The table shows some 330,000 clones, with 70% to 90% occurring only once. The sample taken for sequencing was PBMCs. V and J are TRBV19 and TRBJ2-7; 7 bases map to TRBD1. This clonotype was sampled from a young woman in good health and CMV-seronegative. CDR3: CASSIVGTAYEQYF. CDR3 in DNA: TGTGCCAGTAGTATAGTAGGGACAGCCTACGAGCAGTACTTC.